The clone carrying this T cell receptor beta chain was observed a handful of times. The target antigen is unknown. Amplification of TCR beta CDR3 regions used RNA as the template. The TCR CDR3 first-round RT-PCR relied on the HTBI primer set. TCRdb re-derived calls from the multiplex PCR reads in MiXCR, one entry per CDR3 protein. The sample gives around 620,000 distinct CDR3 sequences, 15% to 20% of which show up once; approximately 3.9% is in the top ten. The data stem from a study of T cells in Graves' hyperthyroidism and ophthalmopathy. The CDR3 sequence is 16 residues long. Germline V gene sequence: CDR1 SGHTA, CDR2 FQGTGA. V shed 1 base and J shed 1 base, with 11 bases lying between them. Study-wide results and caveats: A median around 6.8 months before onset, the model predicted ophthalmopathy. Most clonotypes expanded in thyroid above 0.001 were likewise present in blood.

Source material: blood. The chain couples TRBV7-3 to TRBJ2-1; unclear D gene. This TCR was sampled from a woman aged 25 to 39 with Graves' hyperthyroidism. CDR3 bases: TGTGCCAGCAGCTTAAATGGTCTTATTTCCTACAATGAGCAGTTCTTC. Its protein product is CASSLNGLISYNEQFF.